This T cell receptor beta chain was captured in a study of OX40 agonist ivuxolimab in advanced cancers. Study details: The patients received ivuxolimab by intravenous route every 2 weeks at 0.01 to 10 mg/kg. General study results and limits: Expanded clones belonging to CD8+ T cells outnumbered, on average, those of CD4+. Clones of CD4+ and CD8+ blood T cells grew by week 6 at doses of 0.1 to 3.0 mg/kg.

The data were produced by immunoSEQ multiplex PCR, yet TCRdb's version contains in-frame clones alone and is incomplete. The table lists about 51,000 clones, around 77% of them singletons. In the case of this clone: What it binds is unknown.

No patient had autoimmune disease or received systemic immunosuppression. CDR3 length equals 14 residues. The ends lost 4 bases at V and 8 bases at J; junction bases unmatched: 11. The germline CDR1 and CDR2 sequences are SGHNT and YYREEE (reference sequence). Sequences were derived from CD4+ or CD8+ T cells sorted from blood, sampled in a trial of the OX40 agonist ivuxolimab. This receptor was identified in an adult with an advanced solid tumor such as melanoma, head and neck, liver or kidney cancer. V and J are TRBV5-4 and TRBJ1-2, with TRBD1 matching 7 bases. CDR3 coding DNA: TGTGCCAGCAGCGCCCCGGCAGGGGGGAGAGGCTACACCTTC. Translated: CASSAPAGGRGYTF.